This TCR beta chain was found in a study of cytomegalovirus exposure and HLA in healthy donors. The wider study: In a later analysis, it was reported that the 110 or so validation repertoires had been produced on the same platform as the 670 or so repertoires belonging to the first cohort.

Separate from the 666-subject first cohort was the 120-subject validation cohort, to which the donors belonged. Germline-derived CDR1 and CDR2 are WNHNN and SYGVQD (reference sequence). The V end lost 3 bases, the J end lost 8 bases, and 5 bases lay between the germline ends. This CDR3 region has 11 residues. The data were produced by immunoSEQ multiplex PCR, yet TCRdb's version contains in-frame clones alone and is incomplete. This sample has 150,000 or so clones, with roughly nine tenths found just once. This TCR came from a woman aged 18-30 years in good health and CMV-seropositive. The chain is built from TRBV10-1 and TRBJ2-1, with unresolved D. The sequenced material came from PBMCs. The CDR3 coding sequence is TGCGCCAGCAGTGATTACTATGAGCAGTTCTTC. Protein: CASSDYYEQFF.